Listed below are T cell receptor beta chains from one sample, sequenced in a study of T cells after yellow fever vaccination. One entry per CDR3 protein results from TCRdb running MiXCR on the 5' RACE reads. The sample lists 500,000 to 650,000 distinct CDR3 sequences; roughly a sixth were seen once. The specimen was PBMCs, collected 4 to 6 days after the first yellow fever vaccination. The receptors stem from a man in his late teens or twenties who received the YFV17D yellow fever vaccine. Each CDR3 is given with its conserved first and last residue. Each record gives: CDR3 length, clone size, J gene, D gene, V gene, CDR3 DNA, CDR3 protein. A D gene is named only where the DNA matches it firmly. Expanded clones get a size class; other rows say once, few or many, or leave the size out.

len: 14
abundance: few
j_gene: TRBJ1-1
d_gene: TRBD1
v_gene: TRBV7-2
CDR3nt: TGTGCCAGCAGCTTTGGGACAGGGAGGACTGAAGCTTTCTTT
CDR3aa: CASSFGTGRTEAFF

len: 12
abundance: few
j_gene: TRBJ1-2
d_gene: -
v_gene: TRBV6-5
CDR3nt: TGTGCCAGCAGTACTGGGGGGGGTGGCTACACCTTC
CDR3aa: CASSTGGGGYTF

len: 15
abundance: -
j_gene: TRBJ2-5
d_gene: TRBD1
v_gene: TRBV7-9
CDR3nt: TGTGCCAGCAGCCCCGGGACAGGGGGCGGCGAGACCCAGTACTTC
CDR3aa: CASSPGTGGGETQYF

len: 17
abundance: -
j_gene: TRBJ2-3
d_gene: -
v_gene: TRBV11-2
CDR3nt: TGTGCCAGCAGCTTAGAGGGTAGCGACCCTAGCACAGATACGCAGTATTTT
CDR3aa: CASSLEGSDPSTDTQYF

len: 16
abundance: few
j_gene: TRBJ1-2
d_gene: -
v_gene: TRBV14
CDR3nt: TGTGCCAGCAGCCCAATAGGTCATGAGGCCCAATATGGCTACACCTTC
CDR3aa: CASSPIGHEAQYGYTF

len: 14
abundance: -
j_gene: TRBJ2-1
d_gene: -
v_gene: TRBV9
CDR3nt: TGTGCCAGCAGCGTAGAACAGTCCTACAATGAGCAGTTCTTC
CDR3aa: CASSVEQSYNEQFF

len: 14
abundance: few
j_gene: TRBJ2-1
d_gene: TRBD1
v_gene: TRBV4-3
CDR3nt: TGCGCCAGCAGCCAGGGACAGGGGGACAATGAGCAGTTCTTC
CDR3aa: CASSQGQGDNEQFF

len: 15
abundance: -
j_gene: TRBJ1-2
d_gene: -
v_gene: TRBV4-1
CDR3nt: TGCGCCAGCAGCCAAGGCAGGACTGCTAACTATGGCTACACCTTC
CDR3aa: CASSQGRTANYGYTF

len: 15
abundance: few
j_gene: TRBJ1-2
d_gene: -
v_gene: TRBV6-1
CDR3nt: TGTGCCAGCAGCGAAGCGGGACCCCAGATCTATGGCTACACCTTC
CDR3aa: CASSEAGPQIYGYTF

len: 12
abundance: -
j_gene: TRBJ1-4
d_gene: -
v_gene: TRBV2
CDR3nt: TGTGCCAGCAGTGCAACTAATGAAAAACTGTTTTTT
CDR3aa: CASSATNEKLFF

len: 16
abundance: few
j_gene: TRBJ2-5
d_gene: -
v_gene: TRBV7-9
CDR3nt: TGTGCCAGCAGCAATCCAATCGGGGTGGTGGGAGAGACCCAGTACTTC
CDR3aa: CASSNPIGVVGETQYF

len: 14
abundance: -
j_gene: TRBJ2-1
d_gene: -
v_gene: TRBV24-1
CDR3nt: TGTGCCACCAGTGATTTTACGGGGGCCAATGAGCAGTTCTTC
CDR3aa: CATSDFTGANEQFF

len: 14
abundance: few
j_gene: TRBJ1-4
d_gene: -
v_gene: TRBV20-1
CDR3nt: TGCAGTGCTAGATCGGCGGATGGGAATGAAAAACTGTTTTTT
CDR3aa: CSARSADGNEKLFF

len: 18
abundance: -
j_gene: TRBJ2-6
d_gene: TRBD1
v_gene: TRBV4-1
CDR3nt: TGCGCCAGCAGCCCGAGTGGGACAGGGAACTCTGGGGCCAACGTCCTGACTTTC
CDR3aa: CASSPSGTGNSGANVLTF

len: 12
abundance: -
j_gene: TRBJ1-6
d_gene: -
v_gene: TRBV11-2
CDR3nt: TGTGCCAGCGCCCTCCGTGATTCACCCCTCCACTTT
CDR3aa: CASALRDSPLHF

len: 13
abundance: -
j_gene: TRBJ2-5
d_gene: TRBD1
v_gene: TRBV20-1
CDR3nt: TGCAGTGCTAGAGTCAGGGGGAAAGAGACCCAGTACTTC
CDR3aa: CSARVRGKETQYF

len: 13
abundance: -
j_gene: TRBJ1-5
d_gene: -
v_gene: TRBV12-3/TRBV12-4
CDR3nt: TGTGCCAGCTACCTGGGAGGCAATCAGCCCCAGCATTTT
CDR3aa: CASYLGGNQPQHF

len: 15
abundance: once
j_gene: TRBJ2-7
d_gene: TRBD2
v_gene: TRBV5-4
CDR3nt: TGTGCCAGCACTCGGCGTAGCGGGGCAGCCTACGAGCAGTACTTC
CDR3aa: CASTRRSGAAYEQYF

len: 16
abundance: -
j_gene: TRBJ2-2
d_gene: -
v_gene: TRBV19
CDR3nt: TGTGCCAGTAGTATATCGCAGGGTGGCGACACCGGGGAGCTGTTTTTT
CDR3aa: CASSISQGGDTGELFF

len: 12
abundance: many
j_gene: TRBJ2-1
d_gene: -
v_gene: TRBV6-5
CDR3nt: TGTGCCAGCAGTTATACAGGAAATGAGCAGTTCTTC
CDR3aa: CASSYTGNEQFF

len: 15
abundance: -
j_gene: TRBJ2-7
d_gene: TRBD2
v_gene: TRBV5-1
CDR3nt: TGCGCCAGCAGCAACGGGACTAGCGGGGGCTACGAGCAGTACTTC
CDR3aa: CASSNGTSGGYEQYF

len: 16
abundance: many
j_gene: TRBJ2-7
d_gene: -
v_gene: TRBV4-3
CDR3nt: TGCGCCAGCAGCCAACGTACAGGCCGACCTTCCTACGAGCAGTACTTC
CDR3aa: CASSQRTGRPSYEQYF

len: 13
abundance: many
j_gene: TRBJ1-1
d_gene: -
v_gene: TRBV7-3
CDR3nt: TGTGCCAGCAGAGACAGGATGAACACTGAAGCTTTCTTT
CDR3aa: CASRDRMNTEAFF

len: 14
abundance: -
j_gene: TRBJ2-1
d_gene: -
v_gene: TRBV3-1
CDR3nt: TGTGCCAGCAGCGTGCTGAGTCGTTACAATGAGCAGTTCTTC
CDR3aa: CASSVLSRYNEQFF

len: 17
abundance: few
j_gene: TRBJ2-2
d_gene: TRBD2
v_gene: TRBV7-2
CDR3nt: TGTGCCAGCAGCTTAGTACGTTCAGGGAGGGTCACCGGGGAGCTGTTTTTT
CDR3aa: CASSLVRSGRVTGELFF

len: 17
abundance: -
j_gene: TRBJ2-5
d_gene: -
v_gene: TRBV9
CDR3nt: TGTGCCAGCAGCGAGATACCCCTCAGGGGTCCCCAAGAGACCCAGTACTTC
CDR3aa: CASSEIPLRGPQETQYF

len: 17
abundance: -
j_gene: TRBJ2-3
d_gene: TRBD2
v_gene: TRBV7-2
CDR3nt: TGTGCCAGCAGCCCCCGCGTGGCGGGGGGGACTGGGGTTACGCAGTATTTT
CDR3aa: CASSPRVAGGTGVTQYF

len: 16
abundance: few
j_gene: TRBJ1-6
d_gene: TRBD1
v_gene: TRBV6-5
CDR3nt: TGTGCCAGCAGTCACAGGGGGGCAAGGTATAATTCACCCCTCCACTTT
CDR3aa: CASSHRGARYNSPLHF

len: 16
abundance: -
j_gene: TRBJ2-5
d_gene: -
v_gene: TRBV18
CDR3nt: TGTGCCAGCTCACCATTGGCCTCGGGGATCGGAGAGACCCAGTACTTC
CDR3aa: CASSPLASGIGETQYF

len: 13
abundance: -
j_gene: TRBJ1-2
d_gene: -
v_gene: TRBV19
CDR3nt: TGTGCCAGTAATACCAGGGTAAACTATGGCTACACCTTC
CDR3aa: CASNTRVNYGYTF

len: 15
abundance: few
j_gene: TRBJ1-1
d_gene: TRBD1
v_gene: TRBV2
CDR3nt: TGTGCCAGCAGTCAGACAGGGTTCGCATCCACTGAAGCTTTCTTT
CDR3aa: CASSQTGFASTEAFF

len: 14
abundance: many
j_gene: TRBJ1-5
d_gene: -
v_gene: TRBV28
CDR3nt: TGTGCCAGCAGTCCCACAGGGCCTCGTCAGCCCCAGCATTTT
CDR3aa: CASSPTGPRQPQHF

len: 13
abundance: few
j_gene: TRBJ2-7
d_gene: TRBD2
v_gene: TRBV29-1
CDR3nt: TGCAGCGTAGACACTAGCGACTCCTACGAGCAGTACTTC
CDR3aa: CSVDTSDSYEQYF

len: 13
abundance: few
j_gene: TRBJ2-7
d_gene: -
v_gene: TRBV4-3
CDR3nt: TGCGCCAGCAGCCAAGATCAACGGAACGAGCAGTACTTC
CDR3aa: CASSQDQRNEQYF

len: 15
abundance: few
j_gene: TRBJ2-1
d_gene: -
v_gene: TRBV5-1
CDR3nt: TGCGCCAGCAGCTTGGCGGTGTCGGTAAACAATGAGCAGTTCTTC
CDR3aa: CASSLAVSVNNEQFF

len: 15
abundance: few
j_gene: TRBJ2-7
d_gene: -
v_gene: TRBV9
CDR3nt: TGTGCCAGCAGCCGCGGCACGGACCTCTCCTACGAGCAGTACTTC
CDR3aa: CASSRGTDLSYEQYF

len: 15
abundance: few
j_gene: TRBJ2-2
d_gene: -
v_gene: TRBV7-2
CDR3nt: TGTGCCAGCAGCTACCGAGGAGGGCACACCGGGGAGCTGTTTTTT
CDR3aa: CASSYRGGHTGELFF

len: 14
abundance: few
j_gene: TRBJ2-5
d_gene: -
v_gene: TRBV5-4
CDR3nt: TGTGCCAGCAGCTCCGGGCGGCTTCAAGAGACCCAGTACTTC
CDR3aa: CASSSGRLQETQYF

len: 14
abundance: few
j_gene: TRBJ1-1
d_gene: TRBD1
v_gene: TRBV6-2/TRBV6-3
CDR3nt: TGTGCCAGCAAAACGAACAGGGGGCGCACTGAAGCTTTCTTT
CDR3aa: CASKTNRGRTEAFF

len: 15
abundance: few
j_gene: TRBJ1-6
d_gene: TRBD1
v_gene: TRBV7-9
CDR3nt: TGTGCCAGCAGCTTATCGGCAGGGGGCGGTTCACCCCTCCACTTT
CDR3aa: CASSLSAGGGSPLHF

len: 15
abundance: -
j_gene: TRBJ2-7
d_gene: TRBD1
v_gene: TRBV6-5
CDR3nt: TGTGCCAGCAGTTACCGGACAGGGTCCTCCTACGAGCAGTACTTC
CDR3aa: CASSYRTGSSYEQYF

len: 17
abundance: few
j_gene: TRBJ2-1
d_gene: -
v_gene: TRBV2
CDR3nt: TGTGCCAGCAGTGAAGCGCTCGGGAAAAGCTCCTACAATGAGCAGTTCTTC
CDR3aa: CASSEALGKSSYNEQFF

len: 13
abundance: many
j_gene: TRBJ2-5
d_gene: -
v_gene: TRBV4-3
CDR3nt: TGCGCCAGCAGCCGACAATACCAAGAGACCCAGTACTTC
CDR3aa: CASSRQYQETQYF

len: 14
abundance: -
j_gene: TRBJ1-3
d_gene: -
v_gene: TRBV3-1
CDR3nt: TGTGCCAGCAGCAGGGGACTCTCTGGAAACACCATATATTTT
CDR3aa: CASSRGLSGNTIYF

len: 14
abundance: -
j_gene: TRBJ2-5
d_gene: -
v_gene: TRBV5-1
CDR3nt: TGCGCCAGCAGCTTGGCACTGGAGGTAGAGACCCAGTACTTC
CDR3aa: CASSLALEVETQYF

len: 12
abundance: many
j_gene: TRBJ2-5
d_gene: -
v_gene: TRBV5-1
CDR3nt: TGCGCCAGCAGCAGGACAGAGGAGACCCAGTACTTC
CDR3aa: CASSRTEETQYF

len: 12
abundance: -
j_gene: TRBJ2-7
d_gene: -
v_gene: TRBV29-1
CDR3nt: TGCAGCGTTGTGGGGGAAGGCTACGAGCAGTACTTC
CDR3aa: CSVVGEGYEQYF

len: 13
abundance: -
j_gene: TRBJ1-5
d_gene: -
v_gene: TRBV2
CDR3nt: TGTGCCAGCAGTGAACAGGGTGAACAGCCCCAGCATTTT
CDR3aa: CASSEQGEQPQHF

len: 15
abundance: few
j_gene: TRBJ1-6
d_gene: -
v_gene: TRBV20-1
CDR3nt: TGCAGTGCTAGAGTTGGGGCGGTGAGAAATTCACCCCTCCACTTT
CDR3aa: CSARVGAVRNSPLHF

len: 16
abundance: few
j_gene: TRBJ1-1
d_gene: TRBD1
v_gene: TRBV4-2
CDR3nt: TGTGCCAGCAGCCAAGCCGGGACAGGGGGTTGGACTGAAGCTTTCTTT
CDR3aa: CASSQAGTGGWTEAFF

len: 15
abundance: -
j_gene: TRBJ1-1
d_gene: -
v_gene: TRBV6-1
CDR3nt: TGTGCCAGCAGTGAAAGGCAGGGCTTGAACACTGAAGCTTTCTTT
CDR3aa: CASSERQGLNTEAFF

len: 15
abundance: few
j_gene: TRBJ2-3
d_gene: TRBD2
v_gene: TRBV5-1
CDR3nt: TGCGCCAGCAGATCGTTCCCGGGAGGAACAGATACGCAGTATTTT
CDR3aa: CASRSFPGGTDTQYF

len: 15
abundance: few
j_gene: TRBJ2-1
d_gene: -
v_gene: TRBV6-5
CDR3nt: TGTGCCAGCAGTTACTCGAGTCCGGGAGACAATGAGCAGTTCTTC
CDR3aa: CASSYSSPGDNEQFF

len: 17
abundance: few
j_gene: TRBJ2-5
d_gene: -
v_gene: TRBV6-5
CDR3nt: TGTGCCAGCAGTTACTCCTCTCGGGCGGGGTGGGGAGAGACCCAGTACTTC
CDR3aa: CASSYSSRAGWGETQYF

len: 12
abundance: -
j_gene: TRBJ2-7
d_gene: -
v_gene: TRBV20-1
CDR3nt: TGCAGTGCGGTCGGGGGGCGGGGCGAGCAGTACTTC
CDR3aa: CSAVGGRGEQYF